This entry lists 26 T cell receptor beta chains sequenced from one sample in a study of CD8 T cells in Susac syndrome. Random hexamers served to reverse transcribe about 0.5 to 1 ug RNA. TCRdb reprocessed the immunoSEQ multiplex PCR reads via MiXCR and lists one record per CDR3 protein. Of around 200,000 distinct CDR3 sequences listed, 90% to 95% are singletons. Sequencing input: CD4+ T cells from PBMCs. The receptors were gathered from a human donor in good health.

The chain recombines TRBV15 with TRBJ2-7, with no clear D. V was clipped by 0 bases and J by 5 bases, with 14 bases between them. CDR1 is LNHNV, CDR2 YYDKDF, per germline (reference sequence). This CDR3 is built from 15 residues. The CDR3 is CATSRDLIALDEQYV. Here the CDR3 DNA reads TGTGCCACCAGCAGAGACCTGATAGCATTGGACGAGCAGTACGTC.

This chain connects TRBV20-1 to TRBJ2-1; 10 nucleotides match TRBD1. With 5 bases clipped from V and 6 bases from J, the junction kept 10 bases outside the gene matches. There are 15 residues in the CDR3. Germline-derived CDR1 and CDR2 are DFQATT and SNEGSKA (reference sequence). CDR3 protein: CSARSGTGVTNEQFF. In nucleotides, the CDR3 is TGCAGTGCTCGGTCCGGGACAGGGGTTACCAATGAGCAGTTCTTC.

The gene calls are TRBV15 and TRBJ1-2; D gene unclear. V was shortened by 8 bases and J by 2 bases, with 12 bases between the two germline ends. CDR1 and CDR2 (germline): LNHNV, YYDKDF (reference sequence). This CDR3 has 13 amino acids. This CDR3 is CATSAAGNYGYTF. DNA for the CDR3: TGTGCCACCTCGGCCGCTGGGAACTATGGCTACACCTTC.

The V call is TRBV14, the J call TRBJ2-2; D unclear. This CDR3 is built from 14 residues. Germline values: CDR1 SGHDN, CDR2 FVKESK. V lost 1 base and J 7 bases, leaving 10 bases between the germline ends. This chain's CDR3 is CASSQVLVGGELFF. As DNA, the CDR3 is TGTGCCAGCAGCCAAGTTCTCGTCGGCGGGGAGCTGTTTTTT.

The CDR3 spells CASSPVPGYYGYTF. In DNA, the CDR3 is TGTGCCAGCTCACCAGTTCCAGGGTACTATGGCTACACCTTC. This chain links TRBV18 with TRBJ1-2; TRBD1 is a possible D gene (5 bases). Trimming cost V 2 bases and J 3 bases, with 10 bases left between them. The germline gives CDR1 KGHSH, CDR2 LQKENI. The CDR3 runs 14 residues.

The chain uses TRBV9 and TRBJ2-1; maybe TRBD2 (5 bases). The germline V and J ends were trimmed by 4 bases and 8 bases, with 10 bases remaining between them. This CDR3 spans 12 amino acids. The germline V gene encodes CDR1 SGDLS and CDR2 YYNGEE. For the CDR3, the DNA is TGTGCCAGCAGCCCGAGGGTAGATGAGCAGTTCTTC. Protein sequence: CASSPRVDEQFF.

In DNA form, the CDR3 reads TGTGCCAGCAGTTTCAGCGGGATCACAGATACGCAGTATTTT. Amino acid sequence: CASSFSGITDTQYF. The V gene is TRBV12-3 or TRBV12-4, the J gene TRBJ2-3, with TRBD2 matching over 7 bases. The CDR3 length is 14 residues. The J segment lost 2 bases and the V segment lost 3 bases, leaving 2 bases of the junction unmatched.

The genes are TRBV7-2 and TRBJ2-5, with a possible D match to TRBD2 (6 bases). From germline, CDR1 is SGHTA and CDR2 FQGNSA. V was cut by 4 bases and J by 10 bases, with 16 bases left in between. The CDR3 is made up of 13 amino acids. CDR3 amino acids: CASSWDFSLDQYF. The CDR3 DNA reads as TGTGCCAGCAGCTGGGACTTTTCCTTGGACCAGTACTTC.

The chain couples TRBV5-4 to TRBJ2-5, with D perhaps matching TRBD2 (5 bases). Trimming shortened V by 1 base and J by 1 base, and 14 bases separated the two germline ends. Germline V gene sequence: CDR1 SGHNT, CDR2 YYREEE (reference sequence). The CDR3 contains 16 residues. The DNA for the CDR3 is TGTGCCAGCAGCTTGTTAGCGAACCCCATCCAAGAGACCCAGTACTTC. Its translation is CASSLLANPIQETQYF. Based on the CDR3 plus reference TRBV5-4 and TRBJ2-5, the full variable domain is ETGVTQSPTHLIKTRGQQVTLRCSSQSGHNTVSWYQQALGQGPQFIFQYYREEENGRGNFPPRFSGLQFPNYSSELNVNALELDDSALYLCASSLLANPIQETQYFGPGTRLLVL.

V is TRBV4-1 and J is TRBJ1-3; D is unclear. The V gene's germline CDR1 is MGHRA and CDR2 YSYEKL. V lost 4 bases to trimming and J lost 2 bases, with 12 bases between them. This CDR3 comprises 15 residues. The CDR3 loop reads CASSPRSGTGNTIYF. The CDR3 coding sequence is TGCGCCAGCAGCCCCAGGTCGGGGACTGGAAACACCATATATTTT.

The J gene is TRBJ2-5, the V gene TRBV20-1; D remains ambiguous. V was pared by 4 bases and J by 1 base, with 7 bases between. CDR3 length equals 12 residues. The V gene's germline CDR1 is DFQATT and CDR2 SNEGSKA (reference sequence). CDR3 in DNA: TGCAGTGCTATTTTAGGCCAAGAGACCCAGTACTTC. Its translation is CSAILGQETQYF.

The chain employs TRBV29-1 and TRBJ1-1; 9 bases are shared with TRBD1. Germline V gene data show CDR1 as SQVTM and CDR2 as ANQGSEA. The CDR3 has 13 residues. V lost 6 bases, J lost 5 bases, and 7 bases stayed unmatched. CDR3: CSVRQGVVTEAFF. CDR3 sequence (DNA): TGCAGCGTCCGACAGGGGGTGGTGACTGAAGCTTTCTTT.

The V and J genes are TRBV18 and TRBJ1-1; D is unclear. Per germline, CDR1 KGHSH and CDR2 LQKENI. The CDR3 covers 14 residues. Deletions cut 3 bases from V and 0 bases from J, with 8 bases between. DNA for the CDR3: TGTGCCAGCTCACCTCTTCAGTTGAACACTGAAGCTTTCTTT. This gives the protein CASSPLQLNTEAFF.

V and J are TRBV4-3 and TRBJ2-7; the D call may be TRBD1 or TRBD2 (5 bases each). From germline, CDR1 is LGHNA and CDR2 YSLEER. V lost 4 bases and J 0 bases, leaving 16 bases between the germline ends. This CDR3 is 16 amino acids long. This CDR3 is CASSLGRDRSSYEQYF. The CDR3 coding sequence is TGCGCCAGCAGCCTCGGCCGGGACCGGAGCTCCTACGAGCAGTACTTC.

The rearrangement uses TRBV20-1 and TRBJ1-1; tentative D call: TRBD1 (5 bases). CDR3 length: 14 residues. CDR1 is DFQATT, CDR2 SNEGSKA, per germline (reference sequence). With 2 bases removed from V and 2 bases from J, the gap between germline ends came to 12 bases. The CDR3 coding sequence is TGCAGTGCTAGAAGGCAGGGAAGTAACACTGAAGCTTTCTTT. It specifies CSARRQGSNTEAFF.

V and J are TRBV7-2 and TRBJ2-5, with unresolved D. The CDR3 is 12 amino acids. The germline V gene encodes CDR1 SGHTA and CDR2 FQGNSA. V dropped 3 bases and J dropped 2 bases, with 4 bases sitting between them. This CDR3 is CASSFPQETQYF. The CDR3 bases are TGTGCCAGCAGCTTCCCTCAAGAGACCCAGTACTTC.

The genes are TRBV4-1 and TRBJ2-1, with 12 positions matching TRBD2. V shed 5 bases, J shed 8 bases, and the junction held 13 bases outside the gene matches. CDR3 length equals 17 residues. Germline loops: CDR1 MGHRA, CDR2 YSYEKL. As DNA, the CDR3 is TGCGCCAGCAGCAAATACGCCGGGACTAGCGGGTCGGATGAGCAGTTCTTC. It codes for CASSKYAGTSGSDEQFF.

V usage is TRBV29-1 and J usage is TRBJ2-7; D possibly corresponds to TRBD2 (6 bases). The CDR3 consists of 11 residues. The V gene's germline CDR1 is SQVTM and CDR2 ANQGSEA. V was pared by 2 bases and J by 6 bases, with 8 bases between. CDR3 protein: CSVEKGGEQYF. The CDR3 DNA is TGCAGCGTTGAAAAGGGAGGCGAGCAGTACTTC.

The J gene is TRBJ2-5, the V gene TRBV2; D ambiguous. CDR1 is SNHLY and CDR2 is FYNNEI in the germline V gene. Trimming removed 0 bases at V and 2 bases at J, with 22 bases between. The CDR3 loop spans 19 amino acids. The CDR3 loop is CASSEAPLTRTLAQETQYF. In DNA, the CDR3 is TGTGCCAGCAGTGAAGCGCCACTAACGCGTACACTTGCTCAAGAGACCCAGTACTTC.

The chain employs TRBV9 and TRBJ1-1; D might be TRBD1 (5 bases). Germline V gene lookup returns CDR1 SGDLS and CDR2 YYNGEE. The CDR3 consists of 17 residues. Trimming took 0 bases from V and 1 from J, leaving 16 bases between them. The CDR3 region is CASSVGAGPGTNTEAFF. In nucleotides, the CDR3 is TGTGCCAGCAGCGTAGGAGCGGGGCCGGGGACGAACACTGAAGCTTTCTTT. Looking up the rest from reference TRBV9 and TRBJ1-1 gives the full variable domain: DSGVTQTPKHLITATGQRVTLRCSPRSGDLSVYWYQQSLDQGLQFLIQYYNGEERAKGNILERFSAQQFPDLHSELNLSSLELGDSALYFCASSVGAGPGTNTEAFFGQGTRLTVV.

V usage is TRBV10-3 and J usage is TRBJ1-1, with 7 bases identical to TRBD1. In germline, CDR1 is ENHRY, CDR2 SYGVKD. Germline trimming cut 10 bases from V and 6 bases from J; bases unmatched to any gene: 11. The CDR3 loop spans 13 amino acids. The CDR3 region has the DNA TGTGCCACCGAGGACAGGTTTGGATCTGAAGCTTTCTTT. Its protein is CATEDRFGSEAFF.

Here the CDR3 DNA reads TGTGCCAGCAGCCAACGCCATCAAGTTACTAGCGGCTACACCTTC. This encodes CASSQRHQVTSGYTF. The V and J genes are TRBV3-1 and TRBJ1-2; D gene ambiguous. Germline V gene sequence: CDR1 LGHDT, CDR2 YNNKEL (reference sequence). V shed 2 bases and J shed 8 bases, with 18 bases lying between them. The CDR3 loop spans 15 amino acids.

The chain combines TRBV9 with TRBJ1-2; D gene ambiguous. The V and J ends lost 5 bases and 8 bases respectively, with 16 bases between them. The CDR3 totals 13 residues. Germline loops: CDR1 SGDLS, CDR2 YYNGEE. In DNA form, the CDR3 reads TGTGCCAGCAGAGACTTCACAATCACCGGCTACACCTTC. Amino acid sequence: CASRDFTITGYTF. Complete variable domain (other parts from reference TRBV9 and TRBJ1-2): DSGVTQTPKHLITATGQRVTLRCSPRSGDLSVYWYQQSLDQGLQFLIQYYNGEERAKGNILERFSAQQFPDLHSELNLSSLELGDSALYFCASRDFTITGYTFGSGTRLTVV.

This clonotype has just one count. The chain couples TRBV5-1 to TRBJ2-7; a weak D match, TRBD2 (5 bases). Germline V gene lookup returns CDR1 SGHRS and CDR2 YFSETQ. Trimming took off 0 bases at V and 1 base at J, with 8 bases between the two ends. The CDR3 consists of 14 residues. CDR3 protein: CASSLDGESYEQYF. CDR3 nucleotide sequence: TGCGCCAGCAGCTTGGATGGGGAGTCCTACGAGCAGTACTTC.

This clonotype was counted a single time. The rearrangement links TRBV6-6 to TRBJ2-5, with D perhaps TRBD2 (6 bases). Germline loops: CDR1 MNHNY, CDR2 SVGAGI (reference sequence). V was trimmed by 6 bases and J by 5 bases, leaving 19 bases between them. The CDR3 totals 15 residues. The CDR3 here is CASSPGVLGGETQYF. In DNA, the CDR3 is TGTGCCAGCAGCCCGGGGGTGCTAGGAGGGGAGACCCAGTACTTC.

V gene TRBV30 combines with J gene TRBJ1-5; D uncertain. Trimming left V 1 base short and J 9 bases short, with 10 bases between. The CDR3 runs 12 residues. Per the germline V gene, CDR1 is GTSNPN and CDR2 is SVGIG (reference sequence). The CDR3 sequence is CAWSEVAGPQHF. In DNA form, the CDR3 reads TGTGCCTGGAGTGAGGTAGCTGGGCCCCAGCATTTT.